Presented here are 10 T cell receptor beta chains from one specimen sequenced in a study of blood T cells in healthy people across ages. Together with a sample-barcoded 5' primer, a J-beta primer mix was included in a second PCR lasting roughly 6 to 12 cycles. A single record per CDR3 protein comes from TCRdb applying MiXCR to the 5' RACE reads. The sample lists around 1.5 million distinct CDR3 sequences; roughly 64% were seen once. Sequenced input: blood. These receptors all stem from a man younger than 35 in good health.

About this clonotype: A much bigger clone sits one base away, suggesting this may be a read error. This chain connects TRBV5-1 to TRBJ2-1; D not resolved. The length of the CDR3 is 13 residues. The germline V gene encodes CDR1 SGHRS and CDR2 YFSETQ. Trimming took 0 bases from V and 11 from J, leaving 12 bases between them. Written as DNA, the CDR3 is TGCGCCAGCAGCTTGGGAGTAGATCTTAAGCAGTTCTTC. This codes for CASSLGVDLKQFF.

The V call is TRBV7-8, the J call TRBJ2-5, with 10 bases aligning to TRBD2. With 4 bases clipped from V and 5 bases from J, the junction kept 13 bases outside the gene matches. Per the germline V gene, CDR1 is SGHVS and CDR2 is FQNEAQ. The CDR3 runs to 17 residues. This CDR3 is CASSSLEAAGGRETQYF. CDR3 in DNA: TGTGCCAGCAGCTCCCTGGAGGCAGCGGGAGGGCGGGAGACCCAGTACTTC. The full variable domain, its missing parts supplied by reference TRBV7-8 and TRBJ2-5, is GAGVSQSPRYKVAKRGQDVALRCDPISGHVSLFWYQQALGQGPEFLTYFQNEAQLDKSGLPSDRFFAERPEGSVSTLKIQRTQQEDSAVYLCASSSLEAAGGRETQYFGPGTRLLVL.

This clonotype turned up a few times. The CDR3 loop reads CASAHRGSYEQYF. CDR3 nucleotide sequence: TGTGCCAGCGCCCACAGGGGTTCCTACGAGCAGTACTTC. The rearrangement links TRBV3-1 to TRBJ2-7, with 7 bases matching TRBD1. The CDR3 sequence is 13 residues long. Germline V gene data show CDR1 as LGHDT and CDR2 as YNNKEL (reference sequence). J was trimmed by 1 base and V by 8 bases; bases with no gene match: 5.

The chain uses TRBV29-1 and TRBJ1-1, with D possibly matching TRBD1 (6 bases). The V gene lost 2 bases and the J gene lost 0 bases, with 7 bases spanning the gap. Germline-derived CDR1 and CDR2 are SQVTM and ANQGSEA. The CDR3 is made up of 13 amino acids. CDR3 sequence: CSVETGLNTEAFF. CDR3 in DNA: TGCAGCGTTGAAACAGGGTTGAACACTGAAGCTTTCTTT. The variable domain in full, completed from reference TRBV29-1 and TRBJ1-1, reads SAVISQKPSRDICQRGTSLTIQCQVDSQVTMMFWYRQQPGQSLTLIATANQGSEATYESGFVIDKFPISRPNLTFSTLTVSNMSPEDSSIYLCSVETGLNTEAFFGQGTRLTVV.

This clonotype turned up a few times. The chain carries TRBV4-3 and TRBJ1-4; perhaps TRBD1 as D (5 bases). The CDR3 runs 16 residues. Trimming pared 0 bases from V and 3 bases from J, leaving 11 bases between. The V gene's germline CDR1 is LGHNA and CDR2 YSLEER. The CDR3 loop reads CASSQDPGGANEKLFF. The CDR3, as DNA: TGCGCCAGCAGCCAAGATCCTGGGGGAGCTAATGAAAAACTGTTTTTT.

The V gene is TRBV3-1, the J gene TRBJ1-6, with 8 bases aligning to TRBD1. The CDR3 totals 15 residues. The germline V gene has CDR1 LGHDT and CDR2 YNNKEL (reference sequence). V trimming: 4 bases; J trimming: 7 bases; junction bases outside the gene matches: 6. The DNA of the CDR3 is TGTGCCAGCAGCCGCAAAGGGGACAGGAATTCACCCCTCCACTTT. This translates into CASSRKGDRNSPLHF.

V and J are TRBV4-1 and TRBJ2-1, with a tentative D call TRBD1 (6 bases). V was pared by 4 bases and J by 7 bases, with 17 bases between. The CDR3 has 15 residues. CDR1 and CDR2 from the germline V gene are MGHRA and YSYEKL. The CDR3 DNA follows: TGCGCCAGCAGCCCTACTCTGACAGGAGCGAATGAGCAGTTCTTC. Its translation: CASSPTLTGANEQFF.

V and J are TRBV4-1 and TRBJ1-2; the D is unclear. V lost 3 bases, J lost 6 bases, and 14 bases lay in between. Germline values: CDR1 MGHRA, CDR2 YSYEKL. This CDR3 is 14 amino acids long. CDR3 in DNA: TGCGCCAGCAGCCACGAACTGCTCGCGAATGGCTACACCTTC. Translating it yields CASSHELLANGYTF.

As for this clonotype: At one of its ends the junction is not consistent with the germline gene, which may arise from a read error. This chain's CDR3 is CASVPGLANHERFF. Written as DNA, the CDR3 is TGTGCCAGCGTACCGGGACTAGCGAACCATGAGCGGTTCTTC. The genes are TRBV2 and TRBJ2-1, with 10 positions matching TRBD2. There are 14 residues in the CDR3. Germline V lookup: CDR1 SNHLY, CDR2 FYNNEI.

This chain connects TRBV11-2 to TRBJ2-5; 7 bases line up with TRBD1. J gave up 0 bases and V 5 bases, and 24 bases lay outside the gene matches. CDR3 length equals 21 residues. Germline V lookup: CDR1 SGHAT, CDR2 FQNNGV. The DNA of the CDR3 is TGTGCCAGCAGCCCGCTTTACCGGGACAGCATTATCCTAGGGGACCAAGAGACCCAGTACTTC. Translation: CASSPLYRDSIILGDQETQYF.